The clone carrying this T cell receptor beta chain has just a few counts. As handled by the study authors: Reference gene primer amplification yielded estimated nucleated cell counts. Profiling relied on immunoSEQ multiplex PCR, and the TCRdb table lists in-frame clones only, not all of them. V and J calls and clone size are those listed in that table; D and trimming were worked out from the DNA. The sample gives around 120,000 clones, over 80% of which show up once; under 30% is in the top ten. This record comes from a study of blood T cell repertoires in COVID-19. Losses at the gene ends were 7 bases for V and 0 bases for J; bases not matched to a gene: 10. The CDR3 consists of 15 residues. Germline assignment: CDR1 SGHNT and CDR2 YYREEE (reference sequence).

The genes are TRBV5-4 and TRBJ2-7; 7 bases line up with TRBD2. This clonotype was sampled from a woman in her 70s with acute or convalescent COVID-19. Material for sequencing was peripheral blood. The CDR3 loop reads CASQRGGGSSYEQYF. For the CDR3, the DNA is TGTGCCAGCCAGAGGGGCGGGGGTAGCTCCTACGAGCAGTACTTC.